This T cell receptor beta chain was found in a study of CD8+ T cells in alopecia areata. It was from alopecia areata patients that lesional scalp punch biopsies and peripheral blood were collected. The V gene end was trimmed by 3 bases and the J gene end by 2 bases; junction bases not matched to a gene: 5. In germline, CDR1 is GTSNPN, CDR2 SVGIG (reference sequence). This CDR3 is 15 amino acids long. RNA was isolated and reverse transcribed to cDNA, the sequencing template. The data were produced by immunoSEQ multiplex PCR, yet TCRdb's version contains in-frame clones alone and is incomplete. The sample holds under 250,000 clones, around three fifths seen once.

This clonotype was obtained from a human donor with alopecia areata. V gene TRBV30 combines with J gene TRBJ2-2, with TRBD1 identical over 8 bases. The source was CD4+ T cells sorted from blood, collected at week 0. CDR3 DNA sequence: TGTGCCTGGAGCAGGACAGGGATCAACACCGGGGAGCTGTTTTTT. Protein product: CAWSRTGINTGELFF.